The clone carrying this T cell receptor (beta chain) was seen repeatedly, ten times or more. This record comes from a study of T cell repertoires in cytomegalovirus infection. From the reads, TCRdb called clonotypes with MiXCR, one entry per CDR3 protein. The table records more than 400,000 distinct CDR3 sequences, 26% of them present only once. CDR1 and CDR2 from the germline V gene are SGHVS and FQNEAQ. Unmatched junction bases numbered 12, after V lost 1 base and J lost 1 base. CDR3 length: 18 residues. Sequencing input: PBMCs. This sequence originates from a human donor in good health (CMV status not recorded). Some clones in this sample may be carry-over from other donors' samples. The V call is TRBV7-8, the J call TRBJ1-1; 7 bases fit TRBD1. CDR3 protein: CASSLEDREYTTNTEAFF. In nucleotides, the CDR3 is TGTGCCAGCAGCTTAGAAGACAGGGAATATACCACGAACACTGAAGCTTTCTTT.